This T cell receptor (beta chain) was captured in a study of CD4 T cell repertoires in COVID-19. Study-wide results and caveats: Several top expanded SARS-CoV-2-reactive clonotypes were shared by two or three memory subsets.

Donors had recovered from mild-to-severe COVID-19. The table came from immunoSEQ multiplex PCR; TCRdb's copy has only in-frame clones and leaves some out. The data contain about 75,000 clones, roughly 85% of them singletons. Comment on this clone: Its antigen is as yet unknown.

Between the trimmed V and J ends, which lost 1 base and 0 bases, there was a span of 7 bases. The CDR3 is 14 amino acids. The germline V gene encodes CDR1 SGHDT and CDR2 YYEEEE. This rearrangement joins TRBV5-6 to TRBJ1-1; D might be TRBD1 (6 bases). The source was CD4+ T cells from peripheral blood, collected after recovery from COVID-19. The source is a human donor who had COVID-19. CDR3 in amino acids: CASSLTGMNTEAFF. CDR3 coding DNA: TGTGCCAGCAGCTTGACAGGGATGAACACTGAAGCTTTCTTT.